This T cell receptor (beta chain) was retrieved from a study of cytomegalovirus exposure and HLA in healthy donors. The V gene's germline CDR1 is SGHRS and CDR2 YFSETQ. V dropped 4 bases and J dropped 2; count of bases not matched to a gene: 5. The CDR3 covers 15 residues. The study's findings and limits: Later on, an analysis showed TCR association rates differing by HLA locus, with DRB1 the most and HLA-C the fewest.

Worth noting for this clone: The antigen is not known.

The PCR had 60 Vbeta and 13 Jbeta primers. Profiled with immunoSEQ multiplex PCR; TCRdb holds only in-frame clones, not every one. The sample yields about 190,000 clones, 65% to 85% seen once. Sequenced: PBMCs. The clonotype comes from a woman between 18 and 29 years old in good health and CMV-seronegative. The chain has TRBV5-1 and TRBJ2-7; 11 nucleotides line up with TRBD2. The CDR3 bases are TGCGCCAGCAGCGGAGGGACTAGCGGTACCTACGAGCAGTACTTC. Translated, it gives CASSGGTSGTYEQYF.